This TCR beta chain was sequenced in a study of blood T cell repertoires in COVID-19. The germline V and J ends were trimmed by 4 bases and 2 bases, with 10 bases remaining between them. The CDR3 covers 13 residues. Looked up from germline, CDR1 is SQVTM and CDR2 is ANQGSEA. Recovered Cohort 3 donors showed two negative PCRs, clearance, or symptom resolution. The table came from immunoSEQ multiplex PCR; TCRdb's copy has only in-frame clones and leaves some out. Altogether 300,000 to 400,000 clones are present, under 95% being singletons, with the ten largest covering 2% to 3%. Specimen: PBMCs or T cells enriched from blood (not recorded which). The receptor was isolated from a man between 60 and 70 years old who had recovered from COVID-19. This chain joins TRBV29-1 and TRBJ2-3; D not certain. The CDR3 reads CSVVRKNTDTQYF. CDR3 DNA: TGCAGCGTTGTGAGAAAGAACACAGATACGCAGTATTTT.